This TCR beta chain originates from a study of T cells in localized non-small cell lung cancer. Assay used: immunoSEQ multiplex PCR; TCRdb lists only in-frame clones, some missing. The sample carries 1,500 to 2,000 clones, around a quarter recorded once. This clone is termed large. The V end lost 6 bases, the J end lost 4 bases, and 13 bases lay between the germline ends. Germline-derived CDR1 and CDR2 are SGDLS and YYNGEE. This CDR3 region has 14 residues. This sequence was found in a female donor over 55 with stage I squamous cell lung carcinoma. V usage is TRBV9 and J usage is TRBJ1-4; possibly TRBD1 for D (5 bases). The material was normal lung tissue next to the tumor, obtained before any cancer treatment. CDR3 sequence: CASNNQGGNEKLFF. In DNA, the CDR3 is TGTGCCAGCAATAACCAGGGCGGTAATGAAAAACTGTTTTTT.